This T cell receptor (beta chain) was profiled in a study of beta chain features in type 1 diabetes. Overall study findings and caveats: An over-representation of cells with high TCR expression could result from cDNA sequencing.

As every portion of the isolated RNA was reverse transcribed, the sequencing read expressed TCRB transcripts. Produced via immunoSEQ multiplex PCR; TCRdb's table is partial and in-frame only. The table has roughly 500,000 clones, roughly 10% seen once. To note about this clone: The antigen remains undetermined.

This CDR3 contains 19 residues. The genes are TRBV21-1 and TRBJ2-3; TRBD1 is the table's D call and was not checked against the DNA. TRBV21-1 is listed as a pseudogene. Source material: naive CD4+ T cells from blood. The TCR originated in a woman aged 18-29 years in good health. CDR3 in DNA: TGTGCCAGCAGCAAAGGACAGGGAGTAGTTAATTGTGGCACAGATACGCAGTATTTT. It codes for CASSKGQGVVNCGTDTQYF.